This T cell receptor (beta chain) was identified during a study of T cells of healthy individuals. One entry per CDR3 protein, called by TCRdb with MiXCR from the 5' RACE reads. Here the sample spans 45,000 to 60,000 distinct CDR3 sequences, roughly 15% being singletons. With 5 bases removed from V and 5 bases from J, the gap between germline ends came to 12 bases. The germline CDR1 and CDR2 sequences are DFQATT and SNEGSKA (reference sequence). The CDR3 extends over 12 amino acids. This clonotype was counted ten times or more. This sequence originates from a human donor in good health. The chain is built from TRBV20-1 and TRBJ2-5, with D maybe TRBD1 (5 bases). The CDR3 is CSARGQGETQYF. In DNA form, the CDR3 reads TGCAGTGCTCGCGGTCAGGGCGAGACCCAGTACTTC.